This TCR beta chain comes out of a study of T cells expressing NK-cell markers. This CDR3 has 16 residues. Germline V gene lookup returns CDR1 SEHNR and CDR2 FQNEAQ (reference sequence). TCRdb reprocessed the 5' RACE reads and keeps a single row for each CDR3 protein, giving no DNA. This sample's table reports about 150,000 distinct CDR3 sequences. V and J are TRBV7-9 and TRBJ1-5; with no DNA, the TCRdb D assignment of TRBD1 cannot be verified. Sequencing was carried out using blood T cells: a sorted CD56 or NKG2C T cell subset, CD4+ or CD8+ T cells, or bulk PBMC T cells (not recorded which). The receptor was isolated from a woman aged 50 to 60 in good health. The CDR3 sequence is CASSPPGGHDNQPQHF.